Below, 10 T cell receptor beta chains from the same sample are listed, as sequenced in a study of cytomegalovirus exposure and HLA in healthy donors. 13 Jbeta primers and 60 Vbeta primers were used for the PCR. Sequenced by immunoSEQ multiplex PCR; TCRdb stores in-frame clones only, minus some. This sample has roughly 190,000 clones, with about four fifths found just once. What was sequenced was PBMCs. These receptors were obtained from a female donor in good health and CMV-seronegative.

The chain employs TRBV6-5 and TRBJ1-2; D remains ambiguous. The CDR3 has 14 amino acids. The germline V gene has CDR1 MNHEY and CDR2 SVGAGI. V gave up 2 bases and J gave up 6 bases, with 13 bases separating them. The CDR3 region is CASSYVQSTDGYTF. In nucleotides, the CDR3 is TGTGCCAGCAGTTACGTCCAATCAACGGATGGCTACACCTTC.

Concerning this clone itself: One end of the junction does not line up with germline, which may come from a read error. This sequence joins TRBV27 and TRBJ2-7; 11 nucleotides line up with TRBD2. Germline assignment: CDR1 MNHEY and CDR2 SMNVEV (reference sequence). The CDR3 spans 15 residues. CDR3 sequence: CVSSITSGGSYEQYF. The CDR3 DNA sequence: TGTGTCAGCAGTATCACTAGCGGGGGTTCCTACGAGCAGTACTTC.

In this sample, this clone turned up a few times. This chain connects TRBV6-5 to TRBJ2-1, with D tentatively TRBD2 (7 bases). Germline V gives CDR1 MNHEY, CDR2 SVGAGI. This CDR3 comprises 12 residues. Trimming removed 8 bases from V and 5 bases from J, with 10 bases in between. In nucleotides, the CDR3 is TGTGCCAGCGGGGGGGCCAACAATGAGCAGTTCTTC. This sequence encodes CASGGANNEQFF.

The J gene is TRBJ1-1, the V gene TRBV2, with D possibly TRBD1 on 6 matching bases. The CDR3 runs to 15 residues. Germline CDR1 and CDR2: SNHLY and FYNNEI. Trimming pared 9 bases from V and 4 bases from J, leaving 21 bases between. The chain's CDR3 is CARGTGKRGATEAFF. The CDR3 region has the DNA TGTGCCAGGGGTACAGGGAAAAGAGGGGCCACTGAAGCTTTCTTT. The entire variable domain, with the rest obtained from reference TRBV2 and TRBJ1-1, is as follows: EPEVTQTPSHQVTQMGQEVILRCVPISNHLYFYWYRQILGQKVEFLVSFYNNEISEKSEIFDDQFSVERPDGSNFTLKIRSTKLEDSAMYFCARGTGKRGATEAFFGQGTRLTVV.

This clone is a singleton in its sample. This chain uses TRBV7-9 with TRBJ1-3; no clear D. This CDR3 contains 12 residues. From germline, CDR1 is SEHNR and CDR2 FQNEAQ (reference sequence). With 4 bases removed from V and 2 bases from J, the gap between germline ends came to 3 bases. The CDR3 DNA sequence: TGTGCCAGCAGCTCAACTGGAAACACCATATATTTT. It codes for CASSSTGNTIYF. Together with reference TRBV7-9 and TRBJ1-3, the CDR3 gives the full variable domain: DTGVSQNPRHKITKRGQNVTFRCDPISEHNRLYWYRQTLGQGPEFLTYFQNEAQLEKSRLLSDRFSAERPKGSFSTLEIQRTEQGDSAMYLCASSSTGNTIYFGEGSWLTVV.

Comments on this clone: The junction shows a germline mismatch at one end, possibly a read error. The rearrangement uses TRBV18 and TRBJ1-6; 11 bases are shared with TRBD1. The germline CDR1 and CDR2 sequences are KGHSH and LQKENI. CDR3 length equals 15 residues. CDR3 residues: CASTPSGTGGSPLHF. In nucleotides, the CDR3 is TGTGCCAGCACACCATCCGGGACAGGGGGTTCACCCCTCCACTTT.

This chain uses TRBV27 with TRBJ2-7; TRBD2 aligns across 13 bases. The CDR3 runs 15 residues. Germline lookup yields CDR1 MNHEY and CDR2 SMNVEV (reference sequence). Unmatched junction bases numbered 6, after V lost 5 bases and J lost 5 bases. The CDR3, as DNA: TGTGCCAGCAGTCCCGGACTAGCGGGAGTCCACGAGCAGTACTTC. It encodes CASSPGLAGVHEQYF.

V gene TRBV2 combines with J gene TRBJ1-2; the D gene is possibly TRBD1 (6 bases). The V and J ends lost 4 bases and 5 bases respectively, with 8 bases between them. Per germline, CDR1 SNHLY and CDR2 FYNNEI. The CDR3 length is 12 residues. CDR3: CASSGDMYGYTF. DNA for the CDR3: TGTGCCAGCAGTGGGGACATGTATGGCTACACCTTC.

This clone was seen once. The V gene is TRBV27, the J gene TRBJ1-1; the D gene is possibly TRBD1 (6 bases). The V end was cut by 6 bases, the J end by 6 bases, with 14 bases between. This CDR3 has 13 amino acids. Germline-derived CDR1 and CDR2 are MNHEY and SMNVEV (reference sequence). CDR3: CASSLQGIAEAFF. CDR3 sequence (DNA): TGTGCCAGCAGCCTCCAGGGGATCGCTGAAGCTTTCTTT.

The chain combines TRBV18 with TRBJ2-7; 13 bases align to TRBD2. CDR1 and CDR2 (germline): KGHSH, LQKENI. The CDR3 length is 14 residues. The trim removed 4 bases at V and 5 bases at J, leaving 2 bases unmatched. CDR3 coding DNA: TGTGCCAGCTCACGACTAGCGGGAGGCAACGAGCAGTACTTC. This codes for CASSRLAGGNEQYF.